Listed here is a single T cell receptor beta chain. Its specific antigen is unknown. No qualities accompany the bases; no much larger clone lies one base away. The germline V gene gives CDR1 as SGDLS and CDR2 as YYNGEE. From cysteine to phenylalanine, the CDR3 is 16 amino acids long. The entry retains the CDR3 DNA only, 48 bases that are in frame from base 1. V lost 5 bases and J lost 2 bases; the stretch between them is 16 bases long. To sequence the TCRbeta CDR3 region, genomic DNA was isolated from the sorted cells. The immunoSEQ Assay was used to sequence the TCRbeta CDR3 regions. Not all clones reach the TCRdb copy of this immuneACCESS table, which keeps in-frame sequences only. Checked studies attribute under half of the gap to unresolved V genes and leave the rest unexplained. The sample table shows tens of thousands of clones, and about 93% are seen once. Of the sample, about a sixth is held by the ten largest clones.

The data originate from a study of OX40 agonist ivuxolimab in advanced cancers. Background for the entire study: Ivuxolimab was a fully human IgG2 agonistic monoclonal antibody targeting the costimulatory receptor OX40 (CD134). Intravenous ivuxolimab was administered to patients every 2 weeks at six dose levels: 0.01, 0.1, 0.3, 1.5, 3 and 10 mg/kg. Of the approximately 50 dose-escalation patients, hepatocellular carcinoma was present in approximately 20, melanoma in roughly 15, renal cell carcinoma in 9 and head and neck cancer in 9. In the dose-escalation cohort, 65% to 85% of patients were male, and the mean age was approximately 60 years with a range of about 20 to 79. Patients were allowed to have had prior anti-PD-1, anti-PD-L1 or anti-CTLA-4 therapy, and around two fifths of the dose-escalation patients had been treated with checkpoint inhibitors. Partial responses occurred in three dose-escalation patients, of whom one had hepatocellular carcinoma and two had cutaneous melanoma. Peripheral TCRbeta sequencing aimed to test whether ivuxolimab altered TCR sequence diversity and caused clonal T-cell expansion. The paper describes the monotherapy dose-escalation part (N ≈ 49 patients) of the phase I trial of ivuxolimab.

Study-level results and caveats: Low levels of normalized T-cell clonal expansion were also seen in some nonresponding patients. At doses of 0.1 to 3.0 mg/kg, clonal expansion of both CD4+ and CD8+ T cells in blood was seen between baseline and week 6. In partial responders in the 0.1-3.0 mg/kg groups, normalized peripheral clonal expansion was found to be among the lowest, especially among CD8+ T cells. The antigen specificity of the peripheral T cells that underwent clonal expansion was not determined. On average, CD8+ T cells showed more expanded clones than CD4+ T cells after ivuxolimab.

The trial excluded patients who had a history of autoimmune disease or who were on systemic immunosuppression. Peripheral blood for TCR sequencing was drawn from every dose cohort at baseline, at cycle 4 day 1 and at cycle 7 day 1. Samples came from an open-label, multicenter, first-in-human phase I dose-escalation trial of ivuxolimab. Adults with locally advanced or metastatic melanoma, renal cell, hepatocellular, or head and neck squamous cell carcinoma were enrolled in the trial. Before TCR sequencing, CD4+ T cells and CD8+ T cells from peripheral blood were sorted into separate populations. The sequence was collected from an adult with an advanced solid tumor such as melanoma, head and neck, liver or kidney cancer. The sequence links TRBV9 to TRBJ2-2, with TRBD1 as a weak D call on 5 bases. Source: CD4+ or CD8+ T cells sorted from blood, taken in a trial of the OX40 agonist ivuxolimab. The DNA sequence reads TGTGCCAGCAGTCTCGCGGCAGGGCCTAACACCGGGGAGCTGTTTTTT. It is translated as CASSLAAGPNTGELFF. Here the CDR3 is joined to the reference TRBV9 and TRBJ2-2 genes, and the full variable domain is: DSGVTQTPKHLITATGQRVTLRCSPRSGDLSVYWYQQSLDQGLQFLIQYYNGEERAKGNILERFSAQQFPDLHSELNLSSLELGDSALYFCASSLAAGPNTGELFFGEGSRLTVL.